This T cell receptor beta chain was retrieved from a study of shared clonotypes between healthy human individuals. The germline V gene encodes CDR1 SGHTA and CDR2 FQGNSA. CDR3 length equals 15 residues. J lost 4 bases, V lost 1 base, and 3 bases had no gene match. Clones were read by immunoSEQ multiplex PCR, and TCRdb kept only the in-frame ones, dropping some. The data show more than 1 million clones, more than 75% seen once. The sample consisted of memory CD4+ T cells from PBMCs. As for subset: CD45RA-negative fraction. The receptor was derived from a man aged 18 to 29 in good health. Some clones in this sample may be carry-over from other donors' samples. The V gene is TRBV7-2, the J gene TRBJ1-2; TRBD1 agrees at 10 bases. The DNA for the CDR3 is TGTGCCAGCAGCTTAGGGGGGACAGGGGTCTATGGCTACACCTTC. Amino acid sequence: CASSLGGTGVYGYTF.